This T cell receptor (beta chain) stems from a study of post-analysis software for immune sequencing data. Turning to the study itself: The patients showed relapsing-remitting, secondary progressive and progressive-relapsing multiple sclerosis courses.

The study, taken as a whole, reports: By F measure, strong co-clustering occurred among samples prepared in the same batch. TRBV5-6, TRBV5-1 and TRBV20-1 belonged to a set of roughly five TRBV segments that were more frequent in patients than controls. Relative to controls, patients with multiple sclerosis showed significantly lower normalized Chao1 diversity.

This clonotype came up many times. The antigen is unknown. TCR beta cDNA libraries included unique molecular identifiers. When roughly 0.85 to 11 million T cells were used, they gave approximately 530,000 cDNA molecules. TCRdb analysed the PCR reads with MiXCR anew, one entry per CDR3 protein. Of about 260,000 distinct CDR3 sequences in the sample, 30% to 45% are singletons; the top ten hold more than 4%. In germline, CDR1 is MDHEN, CDR2 SYDVKM. V dropped 6 bases and J dropped 3; count of bases not matched to a gene: 7. The CDR3 length is 14 residues. Sequencing was performed on blood. The clonotype comes from a girl aged 5 to 17 with multiple sclerosis. This chain links TRBV28 with TRBJ2-7; TRBD1 aligns across 8 bases. The CDR3 region has the DNA TGTGCCAGCAGCAATGACAGGGGCTACTACGAGCAGTACTTC. Translating gives CASSNDRGYYEQYF.